A selection of T cell receptor beta chains follows, all from one sample in a study of T-cell memory formation after mild COVID-19. MiXCR was run by TCRdb on the 5' RACE reads, yielding one entry per CDR3 protein. The sample consists of 200,000 to 250,000 distinct CDR3 sequences, over 15% of them appearing once. Sample: PBMCs or a T cell subset sorted from them (not recorded which). Every receptor here comes from a man between 18 and 29 years old who had mild COVID-19 (a few samples of this study predate the infection). Cell type and time point are not known. Each CDR3 is given with its conserved first and last residue. Each record gives: clone size, V gene, J gene, D gene, CDR3 DNA, CDR3 protein. The D gene is left open where the match is weak. The listing skips clone size in some rows; elsewhere it reads once, few, many or a size class.

few	TRBV7-9	TRBJ2-2	TRBD1	TGTGCCAGCAGCTTGGGGACAGGGCCCCCCGGGGAGCTGTTTTTT	CASSLGTGPPGELFF
-	TRBV9	TRBJ2-1	-	TGTGCCAGCAGCGTAACCCGGGCCGCAGAGCAGTTCTTC	CASSVTRAAEQFF
-	TRBV5-4	TRBJ2-1	-	TGTGCCAGCAGCATACGGGACCACAATGAGCAGTTCTTC	CASSIRDHNEQFF
few	TRBV4-1	TRBJ2-1	TRBD2	TGCGCCAGCAGCCATGGACTAGCGGGGTTCCGGAGCTCCTACAATGAGCAGTTCTTC	CASSHGLAGFRSSYNEQFF
-	TRBV7-2	TRBJ2-1	-	TGTGTCAGCAGCCCGAGCGGATGGAATGAGCAGTTCTTC	CVSSPSGWNEQFF
many	TRBV20-1	TRBJ2-7	TRBD2	TGCAGTGCACCTGCGGGGCGGGGGAGCTACGAGCAGTACTTC	CSAPAGRGSYEQYF
-	TRBV7-2	TRBJ2-2	TRBD2	TGTGCCAGCAGCTCTAGCGGGGGGATCACCGGGGAGCTGTTTTTT	CASSSSGGITGELFF
-	TRBV3-1	TRBJ2-3	-	TGTGCCAGCAGCCAGGACCTCGTAGGACGTACGCAGTATTTT	CASSQDLVGRTQYF
-	TRBV2	TRBJ2-7	TRBD1	TGTGACAGCAGTGATGGACAGGGGGTCCCCTACGAGCAGTACTTC	CDSSDGQGVPYEQYF
-	TRBV7-8	TRBJ1-2	TRBD1	TGTGCCAGCAGCCCTGAGGGACAGGGGGCCCGCGGCTACACCTTC	CASSPEGQGARGYTF
many	TRBV7-2	TRBJ2-3	TRBD2	TGTGCCAGCACCACTTACCTAGCGGGGGGGTTAACGCAGTATTTT	CASTTYLAGGLTQYF
-	TRBV7-3	TRBJ2-1	TRBD1	TGTGCCAGCGGCAGGGACAGGGGGCGCAATGAGCAGTTCTTC	CASGRDRGRNEQFF
many	TRBV10-3	TRBJ1-1	-	TGTGCCATCCGGACAAAGGAGTACACTGAAGCTTTCTTT	CAIRTKEYTEAFF
-	TRBV15	TRBJ1-4	-	TGTGCCACCAGCAGAGTGAGGAACACCTATAATGAAAAACTGTTTTTT	CATSRVRNTYNEKLFF
few	TRBV18	TRBJ1-2	-	TGTGCCAGCTCACCGATCACCGCAGGGGCCGCTAACTATGGCTACACCTTC	CASSPITAGAANYGYTF
-	TRBV6-6	TRBJ1-5	-	TGTGCCAGCAGTTACGGAGGGAGGTACAATCAGCCCCAGCATTTT	CASSYGGRYNQPQHF
-	TRBV5-1	TRBJ1-2	TRBD1	TGCGCCAGCAGCTTCCCACAGGGGACCTACACCTTC	CASSFPQGTYTF
many	TRBV7-8	TRBJ2-1	-	TGTGCCAGCAGCCCTCGGTCCCATCGACAGTTCTTC	CASSPRSHRQFF
-	TRBV20-1	TRBJ2-5	-	TGCAGTGCGGTCACGACGGTGAGCCAAGAGACCCAGTACTTC	CSAVTTVSQETQYF
-	TRBV7-2	TRBJ2-3	-	TGTGCCAGCAGCCAGCAGGGGGGGGGCCTCACAGATACGCAGTATTTT	CASSQQGGGLTDTQYF
-	TRBV11-3	TRBJ2-1	TRBD1	TGTGCCAGCAGCTTAGGGACAGGGGGCGGATATGAGCAGTTCTTC	CASSLGTGGGYEQFF
-	TRBV5-1	TRBJ1-1	TRBD1	TGCGCCAGCAGCTTGAGGGGACAGGTGCACACTGAAGCTTTCTTT	CASSLRGQVHTEAFF
many	TRBV6-5	TRBJ2-5	-	TGTGCCAGCAGTTACTCGGGAGTCCAAGAGACCCAGTACTTC	CASSYSGVQETQYF
-	TRBV7-6	TRBJ2-5	TRBD2	TGTGCCAGCAGCCCCCCTAGCGGGGCAGTCCAAGAGACCCAGTACTTC	CASSPPSGAVQETQYF
few	TRBV7-9	TRBJ1-4	-	TGTGCCAGCAGCTTAGTGAGCGGGGGAACTGGGGAAAAACTGTTTTTT	CASSLVSGGTGEKLFF
few	TRBV6-2/TRBV6-3	TRBJ2-7	-	TGTGCCAGCAGAGCCTGGGTCAGGGCCTACGAGCAGTACTTC	CASRAWVRAYEQYF
few	TRBV20-1	TRBJ2-7	-	TGCAGTGCCCCCCGCCAGGGGAACTACGAGCAGTACTTC	CSAPRQGNYEQYF
few	TRBV9	TRBJ1-2	-	TGTGCCAGCAGCTATAGGGGATTTGGCTACACCTTC	CASSYRGFGYTF
few	TRBV5-1	TRBJ1-4	-	TGCGCCAGCAGCCTGGGGTATCTCAATGAAAAACTGTTTTTT	CASSLGYLNEKLFF
-	TRBV5-1	TRBJ1-5	TRBD1	TGCGCCAGCAGCCCCGAGGGACAGAATCAGCCCCAGCATTTT	CASSPEGQNQPQHF
few	TRBV20-1	TRBJ2-4	-	TGCAGTGCTAGAGCGTCACTAGCCAAAAACATTCAGTACTTC	CSARASLAKNIQYF
few	TRBV7-2	TRBJ1-6	-	TGTGCCAGCAGCTTAGGGGTGTCAGGGAGGCCACCCCTCCACTTT	CASSLGVSGRPPLHF
few	TRBV7-2	TRBJ2-3	TRBD2	TGTGCCAGCAGCTTGGGGACTAGCGGGTACACAGATACGCAGTATTTT	CASSLGTSGYTDTQYF
-	TRBV18	TRBJ1-2	TRBD1	TGTGCCAGCTCATTACCCAGGGGGCTCCACGCCCTCTATGGCTACACCTTC	CASSLPRGLHALYGYTF
-	TRBV6-4	TRBJ2-1	-	TGTGCCAGCAGTGATTCCCGGGGGAATGAGCAGTTCTTC	CASSDSRGNEQFF
-	TRBV2	TRBJ2-4	TRBD1	TGTGCCAGCATACAGGACAGGGCCAAAAACATTCAGTACTTC	CASIQDRAKNIQYF
-	TRBV7-2	TRBJ2-1	-	TGTGCCAGCAGCTTATCGGGGGCAGGTTGGGCCTACAATGAGCAGTTCTTC	CASSLSGAGWAYNEQFF
-	TRBV11-3	TRBJ1-1	-	TGTGCCAGCAGCCTATCGATTCGGACTGAAGCTTTCTTT	CASSLSIRTEAFF
-	TRBV7-9	TRBJ1-1	TRBD1	TGTGCCAGCAGCGCGGGACAGGGGGTATGGACTGAAGCTTTCTTT	CASSAGQGVWTEAFF
-	TRBV2	TRBJ2-1	-	TGTGCCAGCAGTGAAGCGCGGGGCTACAATGAGCAGTTCTTC	CASSEARGYNEQFF
few	TRBV5-1	TRBJ2-2	-	TGCGCCAGCAGCCCTACGGGTGACGGGGAGCTGTTTTTT	CASSPTGDGELFF
few	TRBV10-3	TRBJ2-3	-	TGTGCCATCAGTGAGAGGACTGGAACGCAGTATTTT	CAISERTGTQYF
many	TRBV7-9	TRBJ1-2	-	TGTGCCAGCAGCTTCCCAAACTATGGCTACACCTTC	CASSFPNYGYTF
-	TRBV6-4	TRBJ1-2	-	TGTGCCAGCATGGCCGGGTCAGATGGCTACACCTTC	CASMAGSDGYTF
many	TRBV19	TRBJ1-2	-	TGTGCCAGTAGTAGGGCAACGTACGGCTACACCTTC	CASSRATYGYTF
few	TRBV20-1	TRBJ1-2	-	TGCAGTGCTAGAGATGGTGTCCGAGGACAGTCTGACACCTTC	CSARDGVRGQSDTF
-	TRBV7-9	TRBJ1-2	TRBD1	TGTGCCAGCAGCTTGGCCAGGACAGGGGGCGCGGGGTATGGCTACACCTTC	CASSLARTGGAGYGYTF
-	TRBV7-9	TRBJ1-6	TRBD1	TGTGCCAGCCGGGACAGTAATTCACCCCTCCACTTT	CASRDSNSPLHF
few	TRBV7-6	TRBJ2-5	TRBD2	TGTGCCAGCAGTCTAATGGCTAGCGGGGGGGGCGAGACCCAGTACTTC	CASSLMASGGGETQYF
-	TRBV5-1	TRBJ1-6	TRBD1	TGCGCCAGCAGCCTGAGGACAGGCCTAGAATCACCCCTCCACTTT	CASSLRTGLESPLHF
-	TRBV12-3/TRBV12-4	TRBJ2-4	-	TGTGCCAGCAGTTTGTCAGGGGATAACATTCAGTACTTC	CASSLSGDNIQYF
-	TRBV4-3	TRBJ2-3	TRBD2	TGCGCCAGCAGCCAAGATCGAGCTAGCGGGACGCAGTATTTT	CASSQDRASGTQYF
-	TRBV7-3	TRBJ2-5	-	TGTGCCAGCAGCTTATCGAGTTCGGACTTCGGGACCCAGTACTTC	CASSLSSSDFGTQYF